This is a list of T cell receptor beta chains from one sample in a study of T cell repertoires in chronic hepatitis B. The repertoire was sequenced with immunoSEQ multiplex PCR; TCRdb's copy has only in-frame clones and lacks some. The repertoire includes 400 to 600 clones, around four fifths of them detected once, and approximately 15% sits in the top ten. Material for sequencing was HBV polymerase (pol387) epitope-specific CD8+ T cells from PBMCs. Source of these receptors: a human donor with chronic hepatitis B virus infection. Each CDR3 is given with its conserved first and last residue. A D gene is named only where the DNA matches it firmly. Clone size is stated in some rows and not others, as once, few, many or a class when expanded.

j_gene: TRBJ2-7
v_gene: TRBV29-1
d_gene: TRBD2
abundance: .
len: 16
CDR3nt: TGCAGCGTTGAAATGGGGACTAGCGCCCAGTCCTACGAGCAGTACTTC
CDR3aa: CSVEMGTSAQSYEQYF

j_gene: TRBJ2-1
v_gene: TRBV29-1
d_gene: .
abundance: .
len: 13
CDR3nt: TGCAGCGTTGACACAGAGCCCTACAATGAGCAGTTCTTC
CDR3aa: CSVDTEPYNEQFF

j_gene: TRBJ1-2
v_gene: TRBV21-1
d_gene: .
abundance: .
len: 16
CDR3nt: TGTGCCAGCAACAAGGGAAGTAGGGGAATTGCCTATGGCTACACCTTC
CDR3aa: CASNKGSRGIAYGYTF

j_gene: TRBJ1-2
v_gene: TRBV4-3
d_gene: .
abundance: few
len: 15
CDR3nt: TGCGCCAGCAGCCAAGGGCCGCACGCTAACTATGGCTACACCTTC
CDR3aa: CASSQGPHANYGYTF

j_gene: TRBJ2-2
v_gene: TRBV4-3
d_gene: TRBD1
abundance: .
len: 19
CDR3nt: TGCGCCAGCAGCCGCATATATCCCGGGACAGGGCACTACACCGGGGAGCTGTTTTTT
CDR3aa: CASSRIYPGTGHYTGELFF

j_gene: TRBJ1-2
v_gene: TRBV19
d_gene: .
abundance: .
len: 13
CDR3nt: TGTGCCAGTAGTATGGACAAGAACTATGGCTACACCTTC
CDR3aa: CASSMDKNYGYTF

j_gene: TRBJ2-6
v_gene: TRBV15
d_gene: .
abundance: .
len: 18
CDR3nt: TGTGCCACCAGCAGAGAGGACAGCTACTTCTCAGGGGCCAACGTCCTGACTTTC
CDR3aa: CATSREDSYFSGANVLTF

j_gene: TRBJ1-3
v_gene: TRBV5-5
d_gene: .
abundance: .
len: 17
CDR3nt: TGTGCCAGCAGCTTCACTGCCGGGACATTTTCTGGAAACACCATATATTTT
CDR3aa: CASSFTAGTFSGNTIYF

j_gene: TRBJ1-2
v_gene: TRBV11-2
d_gene: .
abundance: .
len: 14
CDR3nt: TGTGCCACCGGGAGGGGCCCATCTAACTATGGCTACACCTTC
CDR3aa: CATGRGPSNYGYTF

j_gene: TRBJ1-4
v_gene: TRBV4-1
d_gene: .
abundance: once
len: 16
CDR3nt: TGCGCCAGCAGCCAAGTTTTGGCACTAACTAATGAAAAACTGTTTTTT
CDR3aa: CASSQVLALTNEKLFF

j_gene: TRBJ1-2
v_gene: TRBV5-6
d_gene: .
abundance: once
len: 13
CDR3nt: TGTGCCAGCAGCTTGTTTTTACAAGGGGTCTACACCTTC
CDR3aa: CASSLFLQGVYTF

j_gene: TRBJ2-2
v_gene: TRBV19
d_gene: .
abundance: once
len: 13
CDR3nt: TGTGCCAGCACTGGACTATACACCGGGGAGCTGTTTTTT
CDR3aa: CASTGLYTGELFF

j_gene: TRBJ2-7
v_gene: TRBV28
d_gene: .
abundance: .
len: 12
CDR3nt: TGTGCCAGCAGTTTTTGGTGGGCAGCGCAGTACTTC
CDR3aa: CASSFWWAAQYF

j_gene: TRBJ2-7
v_gene: TRBV6-6
d_gene: .
abundance: .
len: 13
CDR3nt: TGTGCCAGCACCAACAGGGAGGCCTACGAGCAGTACTTC
CDR3aa: CASTNREAYEQYF

j_gene: TRBJ1-2
v_gene: TRBV10-3
d_gene: .
abundance: .
len: 12
CDR3nt: TGTGCCATCAGATACTCATGGGTCGGCTACACCTTC
CDR3aa: CAIRYSWVGYTF

j_gene: TRBJ1-2
v_gene: TRBV30
d_gene: .
abundance: .
len: 11
CDR3nt: TGTGCCTGGAGAACAGTCTATGGCTACACCTTC
CDR3aa: CAWRTVYGYTF

j_gene: TRBJ2-7
v_gene: TRBV28
d_gene: .
abundance: .
len: 14
CDR3nt: TGTGCCAGCAACCCTCGGTTTTTAGGGATCCCCTGGTACTTC
CDR3aa: CASNPRFLGIPWYF

j_gene: TRBJ2-1
v_gene: TRBV9
d_gene: .
abundance: .
len: 15
CDR3nt: TGTGCCAGCAGCCTTAGCGGATACTCCTACAATGAGCAGTTCTTC
CDR3aa: CASSLSGYSYNEQFF

j_gene: TRBJ2-7
v_gene: TRBV19
d_gene: TRBD1
abundance: .
len: 17
CDR3nt: TGTGCCAGTACCCATCGTCCCGGGACAGGGGGACTCTACGAGCAGTACTTC
CDR3aa: CASTHRPGTGGLYEQYF

j_gene: TRBJ1-1
v_gene: TRBV7-3
d_gene: TRBD1
abundance: .
len: 14
CDR3nt: TGTGCCAGCAGCGAAAGGGGGACAGGGTCTGAAGCTTTCTTT
CDR3aa: CASSERGTGSEAFF

j_gene: TRBJ1-1
v_gene: TRBV5-5
d_gene: .
abundance: .
len: 15
CDR3nt: TGTGCCAGCAGCTTGGGGCCCGTCCAGAACACTGAAGCTTTCTTT
CDR3aa: CASSLGPVQNTEAFF

j_gene: TRBJ2-5
v_gene: TRBV27
d_gene: TRBD1
abundance: few
len: 16
CDR3nt: TGTGCCAGCAGATATATCTGGGACAGGGGGCAAGGGACCCAGTACTTC
CDR3aa: CASRYIWDRGQGTQYF

j_gene: TRBJ1-5
v_gene: TRBV19
d_gene: .
abundance: .
len: 14
CDR3nt: TGTGCCAGTAGTATCGAGGGAGTGAGTCAGCCCCAGCATTTT
CDR3aa: CASSIEGVSQPQHF

j_gene: TRBJ2-1
v_gene: TRBV7-2
d_gene: TRBD2
abundance: .
len: 16
CDR3nt: TGTGCCAGCGGCCGGGTACGGGACTATATATACAATGAGCAGTTCTTC
CDR3aa: CASGRVRDYIYNEQFF

j_gene: TRBJ2-7
v_gene: TRBV7-2
d_gene: TRBD1
abundance: .
len: 14
CDR3nt: TGTGCCAGCAGCTCCTGGACAGGGGCCTACGAGCAGTACTTC
CDR3aa: CASSSWTGAYEQYF

j_gene: TRBJ1-6
v_gene: TRBV9
d_gene: TRBD1
abundance: .
len: 18
CDR3nt: TGTGCCAGCAGCGGAGACTTCTCCACAGGGGGCGACGGATCACCCCTCCACTTT
CDR3aa: CASSGDFSTGGDGSPLHF

j_gene: TRBJ1-1
v_gene: TRBV10-1
d_gene: .
abundance: .
len: 18
CDR3nt: TGCGCCAGCAGTGACCAGGGCAGGGACCGATCCATGAACACTGAAGCTTTCTTT
CDR3aa: CASSDQGRDRSMNTEAFF

j_gene: TRBJ1-3
v_gene: TRBV4-3
d_gene: .
abundance: .
len: 15
CDR3nt: TGCGCCAGCAGCCAAAAAGGTTTCTCTGGAAACACCATATATTTT
CDR3aa: CASSQKGFSGNTIYF

j_gene: TRBJ2-1
v_gene: TRBV7-9
d_gene: TRBD2
abundance: .
len: 15
CDR3nt: TGTGCCAGCAGGAATAGCGGGGGAGACTACAATGAGCAGTTCTTC
CDR3aa: CASRNSGGDYNEQFF

j_gene: TRBJ2-7
v_gene: TRBV6-4
d_gene: .
abundance: .
len: 14
CDR3nt: TGTGCCAGCACTCCAAGCGAAAGCTCCTACGAGCAGTACTTC
CDR3aa: CASTPSESSYEQYF

j_gene: TRBJ2-7
v_gene: TRBV27
d_gene: .
abundance: .
len: 16
CDR3nt: TGTGCCAGCAGTTTAACTGGACCCCGCAAAATATACGAGCAGTACTTC
CDR3aa: CASSLTGPRKIYEQYF

j_gene: TRBJ1-5
v_gene: TRBV27
d_gene: TRBD1
abundance: hyperexpanded
len: 14
CDR3nt: TGTGCCAGCAGTTCCCGGGACAGGTATCAGCCCCAGCATTTT
CDR3aa: CASSSRDRYQPQHF

j_gene: TRBJ2-7
v_gene: TRBV10-3
d_gene: TRBD2
abundance: .
len: 16
CDR3nt: TGTGCCATCAGTGACGGCGGGACTAGCGGATCCTACGAGCAGTACTTC
CDR3aa: CAISDGGTSGSYEQYF

j_gene: TRBJ2-2
v_gene: TRBV15
d_gene: .
abundance: .
len: 17
CDR3nt: TGTGCCACCAGCAGAGAAAGGAGAGGGGCCTGGACCGGGGAGCTGTTTTTT
CDR3aa: CATSRERRGAWTGELFF

j_gene: TRBJ1-4
v_gene: TRBV7-2
d_gene: .
abundance: .
len: 14
CDR3nt: TGTGCCAGCAGCCCCCGCCGGACTAATGAAAAACTGTTTTTT
CDR3aa: CASSPRRTNEKLFF

j_gene: TRBJ1-1
v_gene: TRBV20-1
d_gene: .
abundance: few
len: 11
CDR3nt: TGCAGTGCTCTCGGGCACACTGAAGCTTTCTTT
CDR3aa: CSALGHTEAFF

j_gene: TRBJ1-1
v_gene: TRBV27
d_gene: TRBD1
abundance: .
len: 15
CDR3nt: TGTGCCAGCAGCCTAAGCCCAGGGGGCCCGTCTGAAGCTTTCTTT
CDR3aa: CASSLSPGGPSEAFF

j_gene: TRBJ2-5
v_gene: TRBV4-1
d_gene: TRBD2
abundance: once
len: 16
CDR3nt: TGCGCCAGCAGCCAAGCTAGCGGGCGGCTAGAAGAGACCCAGTACTTC
CDR3aa: CASSQASGRLEETQYF

j_gene: TRBJ2-1
v_gene: TRBV7-2
d_gene: .
abundance: .
len: 15
CDR3nt: TGTGCCAGCCAGGGGAGAGTGTTCAGACAGCATGAGCAGTTCTTC
CDR3aa: CASQGRVFRQHEQFF

j_gene: TRBJ2-7
v_gene: TRBV4-1
d_gene: .
abundance: .
len: 13
CDR3nt: TGCGCCAGCAGCCTCCGTTGGGCCTACGAGCAGTACTTC
CDR3aa: CASSLRWAYEQYF

j_gene: TRBJ2-7
v_gene: TRBV15
d_gene: .
abundance: .
len: 13
CDR3nt: TGTGCCACCAGCAGCATGGGAGGTCGGGAGCAGTACTTC
CDR3aa: CATSSMGGREQYF

j_gene: TRBJ1-2
v_gene: TRBV10-1
d_gene: .
abundance: .
len: 15
CDR3nt: TGCGCCAGCAGTGAACCCGGGACGTCTTCTTATGGCTACACCTTC
CDR3aa: CASSEPGTSSYGYTF

j_gene: TRBJ1-4
v_gene: TRBV4-1
d_gene: TRBD1
abundance: .
len: 16
CDR3nt: TGCGCCAGCCGCCGCAGGGGGCTTCTGGCTAATGAAAAACTGTTTTTT
CDR3aa: CASRRRGLLANEKLFF

j_gene: TRBJ1-1
v_gene: TRBV10-3
d_gene: TRBD1
abundance: .
len: 17
CDR3nt: TGTGCCATCAGTGATCCGGCGCAGGGGGTAATCAACACTGAAGCTTTCTTT
CDR3aa: CAISDPAQGVINTEAFF

j_gene: TRBJ2-2
v_gene: TRBV7-9
d_gene: .
abundance: .
len: 16
CDR3nt: TGTGCCAGCAGGCGTTATTTCACCACTAGCACCGGGGAGCTGTTTTTT
CDR3aa: CASRRYFTTSTGELFF

j_gene: TRBJ2-1
v_gene: TRBV7-6
d_gene: .
abundance: .
len: 14
CDR3nt: TGTGCCAGCAGCCCCTTGGGATTTTACAATGAGCAGTTCTTC
CDR3aa: CASSPLGFYNEQFF

j_gene: TRBJ2-2
v_gene: TRBV4-3
d_gene: .
abundance: .
len: 15
CDR3nt: TGCGCCAGCAGCCACTTTTCAGGGTGGACCGGGGAGCTGTTTTTT
CDR3aa: CASSHFSGWTGELFF

j_gene: TRBJ2-1
v_gene: TRBV7-8
d_gene: .
abundance: .
len: 18
CDR3nt: TGTGCCAGCAGCTTAGATATTTGGTGGCGGGCCGGATACAATGAGCAGTTCTTC
CDR3aa: CASSLDIWWRAGYNEQFF

j_gene: TRBJ1-4
v_gene: TRBV25-1
d_gene: .
abundance: hyperexpanded
len: 13
CDR3nt: TGTGCCAGCAGTGTGACAACTAATGAAAAACTGTTTTTT
CDR3aa: CASSVTTNEKLFF